This T cell receptor beta chain was documented in a study of technical replicates of blood from a handful of donors. The CDR3 has 17 amino acids. The germline V gene has CDR1 MGHRA and CDR2 YSYEKL. Trimming shortened V by 4 bases and J by 8 bases, and 21 bases separated the two germline ends. The method was immunoSEQ multiplex PCR; TCRdb's version includes in-frame clones alone and lacks a portion of them. The sample comprises about 75,000 clones, 95% to 97% of which are singletons, and 0.18% rests with the top ten. The clonotype comes from a human donor in good health. The sequencing sample was made of T cells isolated from PBMCs. This chain joins TRBV4-1 and TRBJ1-6; D possibly corresponds to TRBD1 (5 bases). The CDR3, as DNA: TGCGCCAGCAGCCGGCTAATAAAGGGGCTTTTGTATTCACCCCTCCACTTT. This translates into CASSRLIKGLLYSPLHF.